The source of this T cell receptor (beta chain) is a study of PD-L1 blockade in urothelial cancer. The wider study: From 2014, patients received atezolizumab, given as 1,200 mg intravenously every 3 weeks. Researchers looked at the blood 3 weeks (second dose) and 6 weeks after treatment began.

With 1 base clipped from V and 4 bases from J, the junction kept 5 bases outside the gene matches. Germline assignment: CDR1 SGHTA and CDR2 FQGNSA. The CDR3 has 16 residues. Repertoires were generated with immunoSEQ multiplex PCR, while TCRdb's copy carries only in-frame clones and drops some. The sample lists 50,000 or so clones; approximately 80% were seen once. The sequenced sample was PBMCs, obtained around atezolizumab (anti-PD-L1) treatment. The rearrangement joins TRBV7-2 to TRBJ2-1, with 9 bases identical to TRBD2. The clonotype originates from a man aged 65 to 85 with urothelial cancer. The CDR3 nucleotides read TGTGCCAGCAGCTTAGAGGCTAGCGGGGAATACAATGAGCAGTTCTTC. This sequence encodes CASSLEASGEYNEQFF.